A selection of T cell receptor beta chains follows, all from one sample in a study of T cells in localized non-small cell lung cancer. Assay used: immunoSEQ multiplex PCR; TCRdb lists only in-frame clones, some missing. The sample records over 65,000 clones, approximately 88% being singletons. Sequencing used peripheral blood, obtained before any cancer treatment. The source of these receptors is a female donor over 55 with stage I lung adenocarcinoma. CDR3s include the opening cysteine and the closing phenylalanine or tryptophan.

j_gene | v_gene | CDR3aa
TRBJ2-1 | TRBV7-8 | CASSPGGDRRYNEQFF
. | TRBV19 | CASSARDSSYEQYF
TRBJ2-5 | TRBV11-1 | CASRPRYREETQYF
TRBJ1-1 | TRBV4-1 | CASSQERGRTEAFF
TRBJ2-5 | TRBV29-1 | CSVGAGGEETQYF
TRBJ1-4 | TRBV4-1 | CASSPVDRATNEKLFF
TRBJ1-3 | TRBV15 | CAALDREANTIYF
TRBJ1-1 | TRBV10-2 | CASSAAEPYTEAFF
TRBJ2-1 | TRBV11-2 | CASSLVAGTPPYNEQFF
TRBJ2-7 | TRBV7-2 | CASSVAGEQYF
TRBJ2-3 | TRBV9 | CASSVAPYSTDTQYF
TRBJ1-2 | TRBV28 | CASSLQPGGLGAYGYTF